Presented here are 30 T cell receptor beta chains from one specimen sequenced in a study of beta chain features in type 1 diabetes. Study-level results: TCRB CDR3s were moderately but significantly shorter in Type 1 diabetes patients in all four CD4+ subsets.

The investigators reverse transcribed all of the isolated RNA, so they sequenced expressed TCRB transcripts. TCRdb's table, derived via immunoSEQ multiplex PCR, lists solely in-frame clones and lacks some. The sample contains more than 250,000 clones, roughly 22% of which appear only once. No antigen has been assigned to these receptors. Sequencing was done on a sample of naive CD4+ T cells from blood. These receptors originate from a woman in her 40s with type 1 diabetes.

This clone was seen more than once but under ten times. The chain combines TRBV19 with TRBJ2-5; 11 bases are shared with TRBD1. The V and J ends lost 10 bases and 4 bases, in that order; junction bases with no gene match: 5. The CDR3 is made up of 13 amino acids. Germline CDR1 reads LNHDA; CDR2 reads SQIVND (reference sequence). CDR3 sequence reads: CATAGQGAETQYF. In DNA, the CDR3 is TGTGCCACCGCCGGACAGGGGGCAGAGACCCAGTACTTC. Full variable domain (rest looked up from reference TRBV19 and TRBJ2-5): DGGITQSPKYLFRKEGQNVTLSCEQNLNHDAMYWYRQDPGQGLRLIYYSQIVNDFQKGDIAEGYSVSREKKESFPLTVTSAQKNPTAFYLCATAGQGAETQYFGPGTRLLVL.

This clone was seen a handful of times. This chain connects TRBV5-4 to TRBJ2-7, with 7 bases matching TRBD1. This CDR3 contains 14 residues. V trimming: 2 bases; J trimming: 5 bases; junction bases outside the gene matches: 7. Germline V gives CDR1 SGHNT, CDR2 YYREEE (reference sequence). CDR3 residues: CASSLGTARDEQYF. The CDR3 DNA sequence: TGTGCCAGCAGCTTAGGGACAGCGAGGGACGAGCAGTACTTC.

Only a few counts were recorded for this clone. The J gene is TRBJ2-7, the V gene TRBV9; the match to TRBD2 covers 12 bases. This CDR3 contains 15 residues. V dropped 2 bases and J dropped 3; count of bases not matched to a gene: 3. Per germline, CDR1 SGDLS and CDR2 YYNGEE. CDR3 DNA sequence: TGTGCCAGCAGCGTCGGGACTAGCGGGTTCTACGAGCAGTACTTC. Translated: CASSVGTSGFYEQYF.

This clone was counted only a few times. The V call is TRBV10-3, the J call TRBJ2-5; TRBD1 matches 7 bases. V gave up 6 bases and J gave up 5 bases; unmatched junction bases: 9. Germline V lookup: CDR1 ENHRY, CDR2 SYGVKD. This CDR3 is built from 14 residues. The CDR3: CAIRPDRAGETQYF. For the CDR3, the DNA is TGTGCCATCAGACCAGACAGGGCAGGGGAGACCCAGTACTTC.

This chain uses TRBV7-9 with TRBJ1-1; D is undetermined. The CDR3 is 11 residues long. Germline values: CDR1 SEHNR, CDR2 FQNEAQ (reference sequence). The V and J ends lost 4 bases and 10 bases respectively, with 10 bases between them. The CDR3 sequence is CASSSTSGAFF. As DNA, the CDR3 is TGTGCCAGCAGCTCCACTTCAGGAGCTTTCTTT.

This clone was detected only a few times. The rearrangement joins TRBV6-5 to TRBJ2-7; weak D call: TRBD2 (7 bases). The CDR3 contains 13 residues. The germline gives CDR1 MNHEY, CDR2 SVGAGI. Trimming removed 8 bases from V and 3 bases from J, with 14 bases in between. Here the CDR3 DNA reads TGTGCCAGCTGGGAGGGGGGGATCTACGAGCAGTACTTC. Translated, it gives CASWEGGIYEQYF.

The rearrangement links TRBV2 to TRBJ1-1, with TRBD1 identical over 9 bases. Germline CDR1 is SNHLY and CDR2 is FYNNEI. CDR3 length equals 16 residues. The trim removed 5 bases at V and 4 bases at J, leaving 11 bases unmatched. CDR3 sequence: CASSYRDRDTGTEAFF. The CDR3 DNA sequence: TGTGCCAGCAGTTACCGGGACAGGGATACGGGCACTGAAGCTTTCTTT. Using reference TRBV2 and TRBJ1-1 for the parts outside the CDR3, the full variable domain is EPEVTQTPSHQVTQMGQEVILRCVPISNHLYFYWYRQILGQKVEFLVSFYNNEISEKSEIFDDQFSVERPDGSNFTLKIRSTKLEDSAMYFCASSYRDRDTGTEAFFGQGTRLTVV.

This clone was detected only a few times. V and J are TRBV5-4 and TRBJ2-7; the match to TRBD1 covers 9 bases. V was pared by 3 bases and J by 6 bases, with 7 bases of the junction left unmatched. The CDR3 is 14 residues long. Germline loops: CDR1 SGHNT, CDR2 YYREEE (reference sequence). The CDR3 region has the DNA TGTGCCAGCAGCTCCTTGGACAGGGGAGGCGAGCAGTACTTC. Translating gives CASSSLDRGGEQYF.

Of note for this clone: Within the sample, other DNA sequences also encode this same CDR3. Here the CDR3 reads CAWSTGNYGYTF. CDR3 sequence (DNA): TGTGCCTGGAGTACAGGGAACTATGGCTACACCTTC. This rearrangement joins TRBV30 to TRBJ1-2, with a tentative D call TRBD1 (6 bases). The CDR3 spans 12 residues. Germline-derived CDR1 and CDR2 are GTSNPN and SVGIG (reference sequence). V was shortened by 2 bases and J by 2 bases, with 6 bases between the two germline ends.

V and J are TRBV29-1 and TRBJ2-3, with D possibly being TRBD1 (6 bases). V lost 4 bases to trimming and J lost 4 bases, with 15 bases between them. Germline-derived CDR1 and CDR2 are SQVTM and ANQGSEA. The CDR3 has 14 residues. The chain's CDR3 is CSVGPRGSSDTQYF. The CDR3 nucleotides are TGCAGCGTTGGGCCTAGGGGGAGTTCAGATACGCAGTATTTT.

This clone was seen more than once but under ten times. The chain employs TRBV25-1 and TRBJ2-6; 7 nucleotides line up with TRBD2. Per the germline V gene, CDR1 is MGHDK and CDR2 is SYGVNS. The V gene end was trimmed by 3 bases and the J gene end by 4 bases; junction bases not matched to a gene: 9. This CDR3 comprises 17 residues. The CDR3 nucleotides are TGTGCCAGCAGTGATGCCCCCGGGGGGTCCGGGGCCAACGTCCTGACTTTC. Translation gives CASSDAPGGSGANVLTF.

The gene calls are TRBV29-1 and TRBJ1-1; 9 bases line up with TRBD1. The CDR3 covers 18 residues. The germline gives CDR1 SQVTM, CDR2 ANQGSEA. With 3 bases clipped from V and 0 bases from J, the junction kept 14 bases outside the gene matches. The CDR3 bases are TGCAGCGTTGATAGGCCTCTCCGGGACAGGGTCATGAACACTGAAGCTTTCTTT. This translates into CSVDRPLRDRVMNTEAFF.

The CDR3 DNA reads TGTGCCAGCTCACCCCTGAGGAGCTCTGGGGCCAACGTCCTGACTTTC. It is translated as CASSPLRSSGANVLTF. The chain carries TRBV18 and TRBJ2-6; unclear D gene. Trimming stripped 3 bases from V and 0 bases from J, with 9 bases between. Germline V gene data show CDR1 as KGHSH and CDR2 as LQKENI. The CDR3 spans 16 residues.

This chain uses TRBV5-4 with TRBJ2-5; D gene uncertain. The CDR3 is 13 residues long. Trimming removed 0 bases at V and 5 bases at J, with 8 bases between. Germline V gene data show CDR1 as SGHNT and CDR2 as YYREEE (reference sequence). The CDR3 DNA is TGTGCCAGCAGCTTGGGGCAGGCGGAGACCCAGTACTTC. Translated: CASSLGQAETQYF.

This clone has only a few counts. This rearrangement joins TRBV5-6 to TRBJ2-1; 7 bases are shared with TRBD2. Germline lookup yields CDR1 SGHDT and CDR2 YYEEEE. Losses at the gene ends were 2 bases for V and 7 bases for J; bases not matched to a gene: 9. The CDR3 is 15 residues long. CDR3 amino acids: CASSFRTGGSNEQFF. The CDR3 DNA reads TGTGCCAGCAGCTTCCGGACGGGGGGAAGTAATGAGCAGTTCTTC.

The chain's CDR3 is CASSSRGWAKNIQYF. The CDR3 region has the DNA TGTGCCAGCAGCTCCAGGGGGTGGGCCAAAAACATTCAGTACTTC. This chain joins TRBV7-9 and TRBJ2-4, with 7 bases fitting TRBD1. CDR1 is SEHNR and CDR2 is FQNEAQ in the germline V gene (reference sequence). CDR3 size: 15 residues. The V and J ends lost 4 bases and 1 base, in that order; junction bases with no gene match: 4.

This chain links TRBV4-3 with TRBJ2-1; TRBD2 matches at 9 bases. The CDR3 totals 17 residues. The V gene's germline CDR1 is LGHNA and CDR2 YSLEER. With V trimmed by 1 base and J by 7 bases, 11 bases remained unmatched. CDR3 coding DNA: TGCGCCAGCAGCCAAGGATTCGGGCTAGCGGGAACGAATGAGCAGTTCTTC. The encoded protein is CASSQGFGLAGTNEQFF.

The chain carries TRBV11-3 and TRBJ2-7; perhaps TRBD2 as D (5 bases). CDR3 length: 17 amino acids. Trimming shortened V by 1 base and J by 5 bases, and 21 bases separated the two germline ends. Germline V gives CDR1 SGHNT, CDR2 YENEEA. The CDR3 sequence: CASSLGGSGPTPNEQYF. The CDR3 DNA sequence: TGTGCCAGCAGCTTAGGGGGAAGCGGCCCGACCCCCAACGAGCAGTACTTC.

The chain combines TRBV10-3 with TRBJ1-2, with unresolved D. Looked up from germline, CDR1 is ENHRY and CDR2 is SYGVKD. This CDR3 comprises 12 residues. V lost 0 bases and J lost 8, with 7 bases in between. Written as DNA, the CDR3 is TGTGCCATCAGTGAGTCGAGAGCAGGCTACACCTTC. The encoded protein is CAISESRAGYTF.

The CDR3 DNA is TGTGCCAGCAGTGCGGACACGGTATTCACAGATACGCAGTATTTT. As protein: CASSADTVFTDTQYF. The chain has TRBV27 and TRBJ2-3, with D perhaps matching TRBD1 (5 bases). Germline values: CDR1 MNHEY, CDR2 SMNVEV (reference sequence). Trimming took off 5 bases at V and 2 bases at J, with 14 bases between the two ends. The CDR3 consists of 15 residues.

The chain couples TRBV5-1 to TRBJ1-5, with 9 positions matching TRBD1. Germline trimming cut 4 bases from V and 1 base from J; bases unmatched to any gene: 6. CDR1 and CDR2 (germline): SGHRS, YFSETQ. CDR3 length equals 16 residues. CDR3 DNA sequence: TGCGCCAGCAGCCCCGGTGGGACAGGGAGCAATCAGCCCCAGCATTTT. Residues: CASSPGGTGSNQPQHF.

This clone was detected only a few times. The CDR3 reads CASGTGTGDSPLHF. The CDR3 DNA is TGTGCCAGCGGGACCGGGACAGGGGACTCACCCCTCCACTTT. The V gene is TRBV28, the J gene TRBJ1-6; 10 bases map to TRBD1. The junction had 8 bases not matched to a gene; V was cut back by 8 bases and J by 10 bases. CDR1 is MDHEN, CDR2 SYDVKM, per germline. CDR3 length: 14 amino acids.

In its sample, this clone was seen a few times. V is TRBV7-2 and J is TRBJ1-5; a possible D gene is TRBD1 (5 bases). CDR1 and CDR2 (germline): SGHTA, FQGNSA. V was cut by 5 bases and J by 3 bases, with 14 bases left in between. The CDR3 sequence is 15 residues long. The CDR3: CASSASQGHNQPQHF. The CDR3 region has the DNA TGTGCCAGCAGCGCATCCCAGGGCCACAATCAGCCCCAGCATTTT. Looking up the rest from reference TRBV7-2 and TRBJ1-5 gives the full variable domain: GAGVSQSPSNKVTEKGKDVELRCDPISGHTALYWYRQSLGQGLEFLIYFQGNSAPDKSGLPSDRFSAERTGGSVSTLTIQRTQQEDSAVYLCASSASQGHNQPQHFGDGTRLSIL.

V usage is TRBV9 and J usage is TRBJ1-2; 9 bases are a match to TRBD1. V lost 5 bases to trimming and J lost 8 bases; unmatched junction nucleotides: 7. CDR3 length: 13 residues. CDR1 is SGDLS and CDR2 is YYNGEE in the germline V gene. The CDR3 DNA sequence: TGTGCCAGCAGTCCTACAGGGGGCAGCGGCTACACCTTC. It yields the protein CASSPTGGSGYTF.

The table lists this clone with a few counts. The chain links TRBV19 to TRBJ1-2; TRBD1 matches at 7 bases. Germline CDR1 and CDR2: LNHDA and SQIVND (reference sequence). The CDR3 sequence is 12 residues long. The trim removed 10 bases at V and 1 base at J, leaving 3 bases unmatched. This CDR3 is CAIYRGNYGYTF. CDR3 nucleotides: TGTGCCATATACAGGGGTAACTATGGCTACACCTTC.

This chain joins TRBV11-2 and TRBJ1-2; D not certain. The CDR3 totals 12 residues. V dropped 4 bases and J dropped 5 bases, with 8 bases sitting between them. From germline, CDR1 is SGHAT and CDR2 FQNNGV. This CDR3 reads CASSSARYGYTF. The CDR3 DNA follows: TGTGCCAGCAGCTCCGCACGGTATGGCTACACCTTC.

This clone has just a few counts. The rearrangement uses TRBV28 and TRBJ2-1; 9 bases fit TRBD2. The germline CDR1 and CDR2 sequences are MDHEN and SYDVKM. V lost 6 bases and J lost 6; bases outside the gene matches: 9. The CDR3 length is 15 residues. CDR3 DNA: TGTGCCAGCAGCAGTGGGACTAGCAAGGGCAATGAGCAGTTCTTC. This gives the protein CASSSGTSKGNEQFF. Full variable domain (outside the CDR3, taken from reference TRBV28 and TRBJ2-1): DVKVTQSSRYLVKRTGEKVFLECVQDMDHENMFWYRQDPGLGLRLIYFSYDVKMKEKGDIPEGYSVSREKKERFSLILESASTNQTSMYLCASSSGTSKGNEQFFGPGTRLTVL.

This clone came up a few times. The chain employs TRBV5-1 and TRBJ2-3; no clear D gene. Germline V CDR1 and CDR2: SGHRS, YFSETQ. The CDR3 is 11 residues long. With 1 base removed from V and 11 bases from J, the gap between germline ends came to 8 bases. As DNA, the CDR3 is TGCGCCAGCAGCTTGACTCTTGAGCAGTATTTT. This gives the protein CASSLTLEQYF.

In its sample, this clone was seen a few times. The genes are TRBV28 and TRBJ1-1; the D is unclear. The CDR3 contains 14 residues. Trimming took 6 bases from V and 4 from J, leaving 15 bases between them. Germline V lookup: CDR1 MDHEN, CDR2 SYDVKM. CDR3 sequence reads: CASSPGDFSTEAFF. The CDR3, as DNA: TGTGCCAGCAGCCCGGGTGACTTTTCCACTGAAGCTTTCTTT.

This chain uses TRBV25-1 with TRBJ2-5; the match to TRBD2 covers 7 bases. The length of the CDR3 is 15 residues. Looked up from germline, CDR1 is MGHDK and CDR2 is SYGVNS. V lost 3 bases to trimming and J lost 4 bases; unmatched junction nucleotides: 8. The CDR3 coding sequence is TGTGCCAGCAGTGACTCTCGGTGGGGGGGAGAGACCCAGTACTTC. Translating gives CASSDSRWGGETQYF.